Sequencing of this TCR beta chain was carried out in a study of T cells in women clearing cervical HPV infection. Study at large: Cases were women with histologically confirmed HPV16-related CIN3 or worse, including a couple of invasive cancers.

HPV was found by MY09/MY11 PCR and dot-blot genotyping. Clones were read by immunoSEQ multiplex PCR, and TCRdb kept only the in-frame ones, dropping some. The sample has about 19,000 clones; the top ten hold approximately 5.3%. This TCR was sampled from a woman aged 18-69 years with a cervical HPV16 infection that either progressed to CIN3+ or cleared (not recorded which). The sample taken for sequencing was blood buffy coat.

CDR3 DNA, as far as it was read: TGTGCCAGCAGCCGTTGGGACAGCGATAATTCACCC. Encoded protein: CASSRWDSDNSP. The whole CDR3 region reads CASSRWDSDNSPLHF. The J gene is TRBJ1-6, the V gene TRBV7-2; 7 bases fit TRBD1. The read terminates 3 residues ahead of where the CDR3 ends, so the germline J gene completes it. The junction had 6 bases not matched to a gene; V was cut back by 5 bases and J by 5 bases. The length of the CDR3 is 15 residues. Germline CDR1 and CDR2: SGHTA and FQGNSA. Full variable domain (rest looked up from reference TRBV7-2 and TRBJ1-6): GAGVSQSPSNKVTEKGKDVELRCDPISGHTALYWYRQSLGQGLEFLIYFQGNSAPDKSGLPSDRFSAERTGGSVSTLTIQRTQQEDSAVYLCASSRWDSDNSPLHFGNGTRLTVT.